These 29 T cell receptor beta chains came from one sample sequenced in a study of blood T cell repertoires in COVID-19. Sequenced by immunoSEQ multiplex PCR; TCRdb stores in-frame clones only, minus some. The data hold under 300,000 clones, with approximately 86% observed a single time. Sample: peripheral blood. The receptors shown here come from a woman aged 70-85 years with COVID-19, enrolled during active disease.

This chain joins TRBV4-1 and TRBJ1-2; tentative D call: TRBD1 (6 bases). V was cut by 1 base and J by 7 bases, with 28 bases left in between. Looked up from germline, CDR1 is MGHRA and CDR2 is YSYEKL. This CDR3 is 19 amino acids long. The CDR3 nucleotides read TGCGCCAGCAGCCAAGTTCTCTCCCCTGGACAGTGGACATCGGGTGGCTACACCTTC. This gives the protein CASSQVLSPGQWTSGGYTF.

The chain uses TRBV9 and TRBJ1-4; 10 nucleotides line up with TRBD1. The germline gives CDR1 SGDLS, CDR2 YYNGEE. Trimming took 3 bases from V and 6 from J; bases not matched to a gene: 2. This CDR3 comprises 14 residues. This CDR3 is CASSAGTGDEKLFF. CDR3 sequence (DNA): TGTGCCAGCAGCGCCGGGACAGGGGATGAAAAACTGTTTTTT.

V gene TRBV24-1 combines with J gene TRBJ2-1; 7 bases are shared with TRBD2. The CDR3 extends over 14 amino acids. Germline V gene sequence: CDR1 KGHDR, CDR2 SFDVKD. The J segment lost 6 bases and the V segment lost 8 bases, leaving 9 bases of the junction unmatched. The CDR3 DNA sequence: TGTGCCACCAAGCCCAGCGGGGTTGGCAATGAGCAGTTCTTC. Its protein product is CATKPSGVGNEQFF.

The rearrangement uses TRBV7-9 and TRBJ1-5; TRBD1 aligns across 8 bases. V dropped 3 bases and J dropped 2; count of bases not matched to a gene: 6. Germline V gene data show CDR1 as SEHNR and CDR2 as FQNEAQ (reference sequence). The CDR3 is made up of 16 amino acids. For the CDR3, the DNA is TGTGCCAGCAGCTTTACACAGGGGGAGCGCAATCAGCCCCAGCATTTT. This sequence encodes CASSFTQGERNQPQHF.

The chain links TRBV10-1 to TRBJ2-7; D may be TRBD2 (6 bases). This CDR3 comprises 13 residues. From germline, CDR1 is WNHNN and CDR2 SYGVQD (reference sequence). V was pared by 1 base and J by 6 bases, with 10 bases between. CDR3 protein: CASSEWFGSEQYF. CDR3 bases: TGCGCCAGCAGTGAGTGGTTCGGGAGCGAGCAGTACTTC.

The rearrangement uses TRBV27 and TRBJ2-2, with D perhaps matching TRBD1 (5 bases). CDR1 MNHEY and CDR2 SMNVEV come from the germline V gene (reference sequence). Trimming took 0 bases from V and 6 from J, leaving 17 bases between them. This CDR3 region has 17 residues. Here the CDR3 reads CASSLSQIRAVAGELFF. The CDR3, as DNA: TGTGCCAGCAGTTTATCCCAAATCAGGGCGGTGGCCGGGGAGCTGTTTTTT.

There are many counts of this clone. CDR3 region: CASRADRATNEKLFF. CDR3 nucleotides: TGTGCCAGCAGAGCGGACAGGGCCACTAATGAAAAACTGTTTTTT. The chain joins TRBV6-5 to TRBJ1-4, with TRBD1 matching 8 bases. The CDR3 loop spans 15 amino acids. The V gene end was trimmed by 6 bases and the J gene end by 2 bases; junction bases not matched to a gene: 5. In germline, CDR1 is MNHEY, CDR2 SVGAGI.

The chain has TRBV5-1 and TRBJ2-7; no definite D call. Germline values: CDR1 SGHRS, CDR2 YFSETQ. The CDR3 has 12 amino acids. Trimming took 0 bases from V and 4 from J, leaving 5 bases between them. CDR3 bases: TGCGCCAGCAGCTTGGTAGAGTACGAGCAGTACTTC. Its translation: CASSLVEYEQYF. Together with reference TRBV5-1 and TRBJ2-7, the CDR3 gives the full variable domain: KAGVTQTPRYLIKTRGQQVTLSCSPISGHRSVSWYQQTPGQGLQFLFEYFSETQRNKGNFPGRFSGRQFSNSRSEMNVSTLELGDSALYLCASSLVEYEQYFGPGTRLTVT.

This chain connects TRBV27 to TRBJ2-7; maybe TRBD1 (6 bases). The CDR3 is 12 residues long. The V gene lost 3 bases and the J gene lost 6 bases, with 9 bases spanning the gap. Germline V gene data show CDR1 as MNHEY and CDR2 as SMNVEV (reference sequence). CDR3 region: CASSFGGGEQYF. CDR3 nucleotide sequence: TGTGCCAGCAGTTTTGGGGGCGGCGAGCAGTACTTC.

The CDR3 here is CASSERGDAGANVLTF. CDR3 nucleotides: TGCGCCAGCAGCGAGCGGGGTGATGCTGGGGCCAACGTCCTGACTTTC. The rearrangement links TRBV5-1 to TRBJ2-6; 7 bases line up with TRBD2. CDR1 is SGHRS and CDR2 is YFSETQ in the germline V gene. V lost 4 bases to trimming and J lost 2 bases; unmatched junction nucleotides: 6. The CDR3 sequence is 16 residues long.

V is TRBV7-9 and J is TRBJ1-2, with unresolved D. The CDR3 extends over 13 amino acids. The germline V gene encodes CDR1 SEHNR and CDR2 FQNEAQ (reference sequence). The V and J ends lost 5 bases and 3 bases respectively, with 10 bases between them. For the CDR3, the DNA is TGTGCCAGCAGCCCCCAGGCCCACTATGGCTACACCTTC. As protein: CASSPQAHYGYTF.

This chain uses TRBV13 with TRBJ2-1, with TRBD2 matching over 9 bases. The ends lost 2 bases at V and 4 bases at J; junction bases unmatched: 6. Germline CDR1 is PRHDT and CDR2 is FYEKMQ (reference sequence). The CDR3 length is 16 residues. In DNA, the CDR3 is TGTGCCAGCAGCTTACGGTCGCTAGCGGGATACAATGAGCAGTTCTTC. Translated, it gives CASSLRSLAGYNEQFF.

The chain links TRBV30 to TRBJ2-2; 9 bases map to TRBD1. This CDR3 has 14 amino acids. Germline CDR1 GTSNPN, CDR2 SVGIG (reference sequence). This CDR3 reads CAGDRGVNTGELFF. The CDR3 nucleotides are TGTGCTGGTGACAGGGGGGTTAACACCGGGGAGCTGTTTTTT.

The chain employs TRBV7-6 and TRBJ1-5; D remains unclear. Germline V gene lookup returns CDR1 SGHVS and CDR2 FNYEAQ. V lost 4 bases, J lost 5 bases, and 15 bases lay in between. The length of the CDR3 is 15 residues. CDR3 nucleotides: TGTGCCAGCAGCTCTAATGACATTTCCCATCAGCCCCAGCATTTT. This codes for CASSSNDISHQPQHF.

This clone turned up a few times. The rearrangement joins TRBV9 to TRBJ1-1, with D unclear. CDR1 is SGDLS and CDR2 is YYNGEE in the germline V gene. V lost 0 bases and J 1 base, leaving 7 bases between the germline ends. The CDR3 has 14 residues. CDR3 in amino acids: CASSVDVANTEAFF. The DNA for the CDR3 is TGTGCCAGCAGCGTAGATGTGGCGAACACTGAAGCTTTCTTT.

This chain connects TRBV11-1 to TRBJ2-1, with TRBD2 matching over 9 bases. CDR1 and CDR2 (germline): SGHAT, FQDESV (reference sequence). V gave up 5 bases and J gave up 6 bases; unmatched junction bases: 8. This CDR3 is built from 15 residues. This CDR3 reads CASSLSSTSGNEQFF. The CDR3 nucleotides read TGTGCCAGCAGCCTGAGCTCGACTAGCGGCAATGAGCAGTTCTTC.

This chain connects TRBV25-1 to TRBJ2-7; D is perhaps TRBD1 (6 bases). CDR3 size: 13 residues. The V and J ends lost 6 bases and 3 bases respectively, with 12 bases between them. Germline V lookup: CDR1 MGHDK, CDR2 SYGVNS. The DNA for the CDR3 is TGTGCCAGCAGCCAGGCCAGGGGCTACGAGCAGTACTTC. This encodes CASSQARGYEQYF.

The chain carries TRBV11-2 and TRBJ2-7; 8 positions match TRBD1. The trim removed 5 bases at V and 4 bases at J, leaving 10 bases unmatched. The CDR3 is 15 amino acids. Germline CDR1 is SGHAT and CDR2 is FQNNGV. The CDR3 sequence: CASSQDRELTYEQYF. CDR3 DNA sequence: TGTGCCAGCAGCCAGGACAGGGAGCTTACTTACGAGCAGTACTTC.

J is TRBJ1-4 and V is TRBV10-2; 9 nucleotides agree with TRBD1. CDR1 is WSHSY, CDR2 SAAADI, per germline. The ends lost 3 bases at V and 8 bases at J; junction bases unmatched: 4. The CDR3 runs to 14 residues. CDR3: CASSEQGAREKLFF. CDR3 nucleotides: TGCGCCAGCAGTGAACAGGGGGCGCGAGAAAAACTGTTTTTT.

The DNA of the CDR3 is TGCGCCAGCAGACGAAACAGGGTAGGGGAAAAACTGTTTTTT. This gives the protein CASRRNRVGEKLFF. The chain is built from TRBV23-1 and TRBJ1-4; a weak D match, TRBD1 (6 bases). Being an ORF, TRBV23-1 has a function that is uncertain. The CDR3 is 14 residues long. Trimming took off 6 bases at V and 8 bases at J, with 16 bases between the two ends.

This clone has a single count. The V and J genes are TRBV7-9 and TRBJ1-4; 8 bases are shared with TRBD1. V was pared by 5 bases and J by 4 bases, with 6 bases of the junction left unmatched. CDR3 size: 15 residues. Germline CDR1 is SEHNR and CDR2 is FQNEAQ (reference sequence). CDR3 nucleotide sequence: TGTGCCAGCAGCCCCCAGGGGGCTAATAATGAAAAACTGTTTTTT. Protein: CASSPQGANNEKLFF. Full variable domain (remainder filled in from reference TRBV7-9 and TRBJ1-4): DTGVSQNPRHKITKRGQNVTFRCDPISEHNRLYWYRQTLGQGPEFLTYFQNEAQLEKSRLLSDRFSAERPKGSFSTLEIQRTEQGDSAMYLCASSPQGANNEKLFFGSGTQLSVL.

CDR3 loop: CASRPLMGGNTGELFF. The CDR3 DNA sequence: TGTGCCAGCAGACCCCTGATGGGGGGAAACACCGGGGAGCTGTTTTTT. The chain links TRBV6-6 to TRBJ2-2, with D tentatively TRBD2 (6 bases). Looked up from germline, CDR1 is MNHNY and CDR2 is SVGAGI (reference sequence). This CDR3 is 16 amino acids long. V was trimmed by 6 bases and J by 2 bases, leaving 16 bases between them.

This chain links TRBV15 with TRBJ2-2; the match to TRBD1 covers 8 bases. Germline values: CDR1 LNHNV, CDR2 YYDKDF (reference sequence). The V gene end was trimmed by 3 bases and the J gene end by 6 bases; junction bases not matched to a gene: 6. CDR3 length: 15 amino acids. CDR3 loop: CATSSGQGKPGELFF. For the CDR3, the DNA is TGTGCCACCAGCAGCGGACAGGGTAAACCCGGGGAGCTGTTTTTT.

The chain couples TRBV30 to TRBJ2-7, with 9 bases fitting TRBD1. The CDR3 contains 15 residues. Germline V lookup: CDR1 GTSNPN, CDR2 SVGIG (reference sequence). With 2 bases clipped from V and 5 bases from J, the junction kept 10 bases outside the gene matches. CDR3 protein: CAWSKQGTGRNEQYF. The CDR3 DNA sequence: TGTGCCTGGAGTAAGCAAGGGACAGGGCGTAACGAGCAGTACTTC.

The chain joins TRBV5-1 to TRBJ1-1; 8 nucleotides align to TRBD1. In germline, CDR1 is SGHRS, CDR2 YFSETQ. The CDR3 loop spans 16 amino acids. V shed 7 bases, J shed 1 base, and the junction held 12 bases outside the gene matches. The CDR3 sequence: CASLELPGQENTEAFF. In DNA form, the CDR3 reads TGCGCCAGCCTTGAACTTCCGGGACAGGAGAACACTGAAGCTTTCTTT. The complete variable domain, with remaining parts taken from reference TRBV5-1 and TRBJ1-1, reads KAGVTQTPRYLIKTRGQQVTLSCSPISGHRSVSWYQQTPGQGLQFLFEYFSETQRNKGNFPGRFSGRQFSNSRSEMNVSTLELGDSALYLCASLELPGQENTEAFFGQGTRLTVV.

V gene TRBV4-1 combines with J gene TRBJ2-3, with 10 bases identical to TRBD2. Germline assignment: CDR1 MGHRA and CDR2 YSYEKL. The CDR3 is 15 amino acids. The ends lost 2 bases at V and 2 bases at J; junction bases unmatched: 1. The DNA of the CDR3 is TGCGCCAGCAGCCAACTAGCGGGGGTCACAGATACGCAGTATTTT. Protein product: CASSQLAGVTDTQYF.

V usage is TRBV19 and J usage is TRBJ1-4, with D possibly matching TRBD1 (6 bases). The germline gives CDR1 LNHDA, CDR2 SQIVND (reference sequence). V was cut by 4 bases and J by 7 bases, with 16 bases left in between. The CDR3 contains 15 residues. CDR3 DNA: TGTGCCAGTAGTACCCTGCAAGGGGGTGGTGAAAAACTGTTTTTT. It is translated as CASSTLQGGGEKLFF.

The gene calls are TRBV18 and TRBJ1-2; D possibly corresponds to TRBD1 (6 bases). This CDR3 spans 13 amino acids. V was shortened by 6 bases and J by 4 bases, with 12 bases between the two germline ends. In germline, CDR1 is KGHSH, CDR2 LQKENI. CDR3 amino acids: CASSPGHVYGYTF. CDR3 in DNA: TGTGCCAGCTCTCCGGGACACGTCTATGGCTACACCTTC.

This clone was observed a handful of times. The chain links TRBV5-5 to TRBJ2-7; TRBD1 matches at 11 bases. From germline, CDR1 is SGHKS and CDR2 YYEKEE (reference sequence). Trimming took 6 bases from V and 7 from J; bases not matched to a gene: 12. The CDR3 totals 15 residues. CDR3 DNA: TGTGCCAGCACGCACGGGACAGGGGGTGCTCGGGAGCAGTACTTC. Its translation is CASTHGTGGAREQYF.